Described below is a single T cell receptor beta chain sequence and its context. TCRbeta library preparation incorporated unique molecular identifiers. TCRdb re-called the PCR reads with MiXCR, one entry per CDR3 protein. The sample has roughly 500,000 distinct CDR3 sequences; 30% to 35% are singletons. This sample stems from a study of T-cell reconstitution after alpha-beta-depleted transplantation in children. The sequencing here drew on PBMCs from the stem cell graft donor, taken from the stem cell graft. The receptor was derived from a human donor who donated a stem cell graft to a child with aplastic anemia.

CDR3 sequence (DNA): TGTGCCAGCAGTTTAGCTCCCGGGACGTTCAACTATGGCTACACCTTC. It codes for CASSLAPGTFNYGYTF. The gene calls are TRBV12-3 or TRBV12-4 and TRBJ1-2, with D perhaps matching TRBD1 (5 bases). CDR3 length: 16 amino acids. Trimming left V 0 bases short and J 2 bases short, with 13 bases between.